The clone carrying this T cell receptor (beta chain) has just a few counts. This sample is part of a study of blood T cells in healthy people across ages. V was pared by 4 bases and J by 4 bases, with 12 bases between. This CDR3 has 13 amino acids. Germline V gene data show CDR1 as SGHRS and CDR2 as YFSETQ. PCR was performed a second time for about 6 to 12 cycles using a sample-barcoded 5' primer and a J-beta primer mix. TCRdb re-analysed the 5' RACE reads in MiXCR, keeping a single row per CDR3 protein. The sample shows more than 900,000 distinct CDR3 sequences, about 28% of them seen only once. In addition, the sample was reused for a study of T cells of mothers and their children.

The sequence was collected from a woman aged 35 to 49 in good health. V gene TRBV5-1 combines with J gene TRBJ2-7; D unclear. The sequenced sample consisted of blood. The CDR3 loop is CASSPVTGYEQYF. The CDR3 nucleotides read TGCGCCAGCAGCCCTGTCACCGGGTACGAGCAGTACTTC.